This T cell receptor beta chain was recovered during a study of T cells in Graves' hyperthyroidism and ophthalmopathy. The sample holds a few counts of this clonotype. The investigators amplified TCR beta CDR3 regions from RNA transcripts. RT-PCR in the first round (using the HTBI primer set) targeted the TCR CDR3. TCRdb re-derived calls from the multiplex PCR reads in MiXCR, one entry per CDR3 protein. The sample records approximately 600,000 distinct CDR3 sequences, 20% to 25% being singletons. This CDR3 has 15 residues. Trimming at V came to 7 bases and at J to 4 bases, leaving 8 bases not matched to a gene. The germline V gene encodes CDR1 KGHDR and CDR2 SFDVKD.

V is TRBV24-1 and J is TRBJ2-3, with 9 bases fitting TRBD2. Sample: blood. This receptor was identified in a man aged 25-45 years with Graves' ophthalmopathy. The CDR3 is CATSVAGERPDTQYF. Here the CDR3 DNA reads TGTGCCACCAGCGTAGCGGGAGAAAGACCAGATACGCAGTATTTT.